The rows below give T cell receptor beta chains drawn from one sample of a study of blood T cell repertoires in COVID-19. TCRdb keeps only in-frame clones here, not all; method: immunoSEQ multiplex PCR. The table lists around 270,000 clones, around 87% of them singletons. Sequencing input: peripheral blood. These receptors were obtained from a woman between 45 and 60 years old with acute or convalescent COVID-19. The CDR3 runs from the conserved cysteine through the conserved F or W. The D gene is left open where the match is weak. Size values are once, few and many counts, or a class for expanded clones, and some rows have none.

TRBJ2-1 . . 15 TRBV24-1 CATSDLQGRDNEQFF
TRBJ2-1 . . 15 TRBV19 CASSAGLPSYNEQFF
TRBJ2-3 . . 17 TRBV28 CASSLLVGDLRTDTQYF
TRBJ2-1 . . 13 TRBV6-6 CASSYSVYNEQFF
TRBJ2-1 TRBD2 once 15 TRBV11-2 CASSPDFSGGNEQFF
TRBJ2-5 TRBD2 . 14 TRBV13 CASSPGTREETQYF
TRBJ2-7 TRBD2 . 15 TRBV27 CATQLHGTSSYEQYF
TRBJ1-4 . . 15 TRBV10-3 CAISESGAPNEKLFF
TRBJ1-5 . once 15 TRBV7-2 CASSLYAGRNQPQHF
TRBJ1-3 TRBD1 . 14 TRBV10-3 CAIRGQSSGNTIYF
TRBJ2-7 . . 13 TRBV28 CASSFWPGGEQYF
TRBJ1-1 . . 14 TRBV7-3 CASSLTPENTEAFF
TRBJ1-1 . . 14 TRBV6-5 CASRGTGGIGEAFF
TRBJ2-7 . . 14 TRBV19 CASSIAGLLGEQYF
TRBJ2-1 TRBD2 . 18 TRBV27 CASSLVWPSGTNYNEQFF
TRBJ2-7 TRBD1 . 17 TRBV28 CASSLGGGQGASYEQYF
TRBJ2-6 . . 18 TRBV3-1/TRBV3-2 CASSPREPRLSGANVLTF
TRBJ1-3 . . 13 TRBV24-1 CATSSRSGNTIYF
TRBJ2-1 . . 14 TRBV19 CASSAGLLDNEQFF
TRBJ2-3 TRBD2 . 18 TRBV2 CASTGLAFFTVATDTQYF
TRBJ2-7 TRBD2 few 15 TRBV2 CASSEGGGSGYEQYF
TRBJ2-7 . . 12 TRBV28 CASNMVGAEQYF
TRBJ2-3 TRBD2 . 14 TRBV7-2 CASSLGLAPDTQYF
TRBJ1-4 . . 11 TRBV27 CASSYNEKLFF
TRBJ1-1 . . 14 TRBV10-2 CASRDREMNTEAFF
TRBJ1-2 . . 12 TRBV30 CAWMMGGHGYTF
TRBJ2-2 . . 12 TRBV25-1 CASSEGRGELFF
TRBJ2-3 TRBD2 . 16 TRBV3-1/TRBV3-2 CASSSTSGSGTDTQYF
TRBJ1-1 . . 14 TRBV24-1 CATSDPGKGTEAFF
TRBJ1-1 TRBD1 . 15 TRBV19 CASKTLTGGDTEAFF
TRBJ2-7 . few 14 TRBV28 CASSFPRGAYEQYF
TRBJ1-1 . . 11 TRBV19 CASSVYFEAFF
TRBJ2-7 . . 15 TRBV5-1 CASSLEARVSYEQYF
TRBJ2-3 . . 15 TRBV2 CAWAPDGYSTDTQYF
TRBJ2-5 TRBD2 . 15 TRBV7-2 CASSTGTSGHQTQYF
TRBJ2-1 TRBD2 . 17 TRBV14 CASSQVGSGRIDNEQFF
TRBJ1-4 . few 14 TRBV7-8 CASSLTYRNEKLFF
TRBJ2-7 . once 16 TRBV16 CASSQLENRATHEQYF
TRBJ1-2 . . 16 TRBV28 CASSISPAGINYGYTF
TRBJ2-2 . . 14 TRBV19 CASSIAGGGGELFF
TRBJ2-5 TRBD1 once 14 TRBV15 CATTLTGTVETQYF
TRBJ2-3 TRBD2 . 17 TRBV18 CASSPGLAGGTSDTQYF
TRBJ1-1 TRBD1 few 13 TRBV11-1 CASTADRDTEAFF
TRBJ2-3 . . 17 TRBV10-3 CAISESYVDRSTDTQYF
TRBJ2-3 TRBD1 . 15 TRBV24-1 CATSPDRGLWGMQYF
TRBJ2-1 TRBD2 once 14 TRBV10-3 CAISSGRNNNEQFF
TRBJ1-1 . . 16 TRBV25-1 CASSDLGGVENTEAFF
TRBJ1-2 . . 11 TRBV7-3 CASLRGHGYTF
TRBJ2-3 TRBD2 . 16 TRBV2 CASSRGTSGYTDTQYF
TRBJ1-5 . once 13 TRBV7-2 CASSFDRDQPQHF
TRBJ2-1 TRBD1 . 15 TRBV7-7 CASSSSTTGNNEQFF
TRBJ2-5 . . 14 TRBV11-2 CASSLEEVQETQYF
TRBJ1-2 TRBD1 . 14 TRBV24-1 CATSDQGQGYGYTF
TRBJ1-2 TRBD1 . 14 TRBV4-2 CASSQEGTAYGYTF
TRBJ1-1 TRBD1 . 15 TRBV5-4 CASSSDRGQNTEAFF
TRBJ1-2 TRBD1 . 16 TRBV28 CASSFGGQGTPYGYTF
TRBJ2-1 . . 17 TRBV14 CASSQVGGASSYNEQFF
TRBJ2-2 TRBD1 . 14 TRBV29-1 CSVGGQENTGELFF
TRBJ1-1 TRBD1 . 13 TRBV6-5 CASRYRGQGAAFF
TRBJ2-2 TRBD1 few 15 TRBV7-3 CASSLGTAFTGELFF